Below, one T cell receptor (beta chain) is given with its context. This clone is a singleton in its sample. The specificity of this receptor is unknown. No qualities accompany the bases; no much larger clone lies one base away. The collaborating institutions used their own protocols to collect whole blood in K2EDTA tubes. For TCRbeta analysis, collaborator samples were shipped as frozen whole blood, as isolated PBMCs, or as DNA extracted from either sample type. TCRbeta CDR3 regions were amplified from genomic DNA by means of the immunoSEQ Assay, a bias-controlled multiplex PCR. Concerning the study's data processing: The number of nucleated cells in each sample was estimated by amplification of reference gene primers within the assay. To quantify the absolute abundance of each unique TCRbeta CDR3 rearrangement, sequence reads were collapsed and filtered. Productive Simpson clonality was computed per sample as the square root of Simpson's diversity index over productive rearrangements. TCRdb holds this immuneACCESS table with in-frame rearrangements only. Some clones are missing; in checked studies, unresolved V genes explain under half, and the rest has no known cause. V, J and clone size are taken as reported in that table, and D and trimming were inferred from the DNA itself. This sample has about 140,000 clones in its table, and roughly 86% of those were observed once. About 5.6% of the sample is taken by the ten largest.

The sample belongs to a study of blood T cell repertoires in COVID-19 (dated by TCRdb to about 2020). Notes on the research overall: The collaborator samples originated in the United States, Italy and Spain and spanned the acute and convalescent phases of COVID-19. HLA class I and class II types, where available, came from metadata supplied by the sample provider rather than from assay-based typing. The repertoires were released in a freely available public database meant as a resource for research on the immune response to SARS-CoV-2. The dataset comprised deeply sampled blood TCRbeta repertoires from subjects exposed to, actively infected with, or recovered from COVID-19. The material from the prospective study consisted of cDNA or gDNA derived from T cells, B-cell-depleted T cells, or PBMCs. Samples were obtained from the ongoing ImmuneRACE study (first 160 participants) and from about 1,300 subjects provided by 6 global collaborators. Nearly every sample came with metadata listing a de-identified subject ID, COVID-19 status, age in years and sex. Points the paper makes about the study in general: How much clinical and demographic metadata was included differed by source and by participant, and the metadata was provided uncurated.

The germline V gene sets CDR1 to MDHEN and CDR2 to SYDVKM. Measured from the cysteine to the phenylalanine, the CDR3 is 14 residues long. Solely the CDR3 DNA is kept, with 42 bases framed from the first base. V gives up 6 bases and J gives up 9 bases, and the segment between their germline ends measures 18 bases. This TCR was recovered from a human donor in a cohort sampled during active COVID-19. The chain links TRBV28 with TRBJ2-1, with TRBD2 tentatively as D gene (6 bases match). Sequenced sample: peripheral blood. The CDR3 in this case is CASRPGLLSGEQFF. DNA sequence: TGTGCCAGCAGGCCGGGACTTCTTAGCGGTGAGCAGTTCTTC.